Below are 27 T cell receptor beta chains sequenced from a single sample in a study of blood T cell repertoires in COVID-19. Using immunoSEQ multiplex PCR, the repertoire was profiled, and TCRdb retains in-frame clones only, with some absent. The profile shows roughly 160,000 clones, 84% of them singletons. Sequences were obtained from peripheral blood. The receptors were sampled from a man aged 18 to 30 with active or convalescent COVID-19.

The V call is TRBV6-2 or TRBV6-3, the J call TRBJ1-5; 8 bases line up with TRBD1. Per the germline V gene, CDR1 is MNHEY and CDR2 is SVGEGT. V gave up 2 bases and J gave up 2 bases; unmatched junction bases: 2. The CDR3 runs to 15 residues. The CDR3 protein is CASSYAGGGNQPQHF. DNA for the CDR3: TGTGCCAGCAGTTACGCAGGGGGCGGCAATCAGCCCCAGCATTTT.

This chain connects TRBV4-1 to TRBJ2-1, with D tentatively TRBD1 (5 bases). V lost 2 bases, J lost 9 bases, and 11 bases lay in between. Looked up from germline, CDR1 is MGHRA and CDR2 is YSYEKL. This CDR3 region has 13 residues. This CDR3 is CASSQQGIGEQFF. The DNA for the CDR3 is TGCGCCAGCAGCCAACAGGGTATCGGTGAGCAGTTCTTC.

This clone has just a few counts. The V and J genes are TRBV6-5 and TRBJ1-5, with D unresolved. CDR3 length: 15 amino acids. Trimming took 0 bases from V and 3 from J, leaving 9 bases between them. The germline CDR1 and CDR2 sequences are MNHEY and SVGAGI. The CDR3 bases are TGTGCCAGCAGTTACTCGTGGCAGGTCAATCAGCCCCAGCATTTT. It encodes CASSYSWQVNQPQHF.

V gene TRBV5-4 combines with J gene TRBJ2-7, with TRBD2 as a possible D gene (5 bases). The V gene's germline CDR1 is SGHNT and CDR2 YYREEE (reference sequence). Deletions cut 4 bases from V and 2 bases from J, with 10 bases between. This CDR3 is built from 13 residues. The CDR3 coding sequence is TGTGCCAGCAGCCAAGACGGGACCTACGAGCAGTACTTC. Translated, it gives CASSQDGTYEQYF.

The V and J genes are TRBV15 and TRBJ2-7; D call uncertain. Germline CDR1 is LNHNV and CDR2 is YYDKDF (reference sequence). The V and J ends lost 3 bases and 0 bases respectively, with 6 bases between them. This CDR3 comprises 13 residues. Written as DNA, the CDR3 is TGTGCCACCAGCAGTACTCCCTCCTACGAGCAGTACTTC. Protein: CATSSTPSYEQYF.

With regard to this clone: One end of the junction varies from germline; a read error may be responsible. V is TRBV18 and J is TRBJ1-4; tentatively, D is TRBD1 (5 bases). The CDR3 loop spans 14 amino acids. Germline V gives CDR1 KGHSH, CDR2 LQKENI. This CDR3 is CASSPTATNEKLFF. In DNA, the CDR3 is TGTGCCAGCTCACCGACAGCAACCAATGAAAAACTGTTTTTT.

This clone was seen a handful of times. The chain uses TRBV11-1 and TRBJ2-4, with 10 bases fitting TRBD2. Germline CDR1 and CDR2: SGHAT and FQDESV (reference sequence). The J segment lost 3 bases and the V segment lost 1 base, leaving 3 bases of the junction unmatched. The CDR3 runs to 16 residues. As DNA, the CDR3 is TGTGCCAGCAGCTTAGAGGTAGCGGGAGGCAAAAACATTCAGTACTTC. Translating gives CASSLEVAGGKNIQYF.

The J gene is TRBJ1-2, the V gene TRBV10-3; 7 nucleotides align to TRBD1. The CDR3 loop spans 16 amino acids. Germline V gene lookup returns CDR1 ENHRY and CDR2 SYGVKD. J was trimmed by 0 bases and V by 4 bases; bases with no gene match: 8. CDR3 bases: TGTGCCATCAGTGGGCAGGGGGACAAAACTAACTATGGCTACACCTTC. Translation gives CAISGQGDKTNYGYTF.

This chain links TRBV29-1 with TRBJ1-2; D may be TRBD1 (5 bases). The germline V gene encodes CDR1 SQVTM and CDR2 ANQGSEA. V was shortened by 4 bases and J by 7 bases, with 10 bases between the two germline ends. The CDR3 sequence is 11 residues long. CDR3 nucleotides: TGCAGCGTTGTGGGAAGGGGTGGCTACACCTTC. Residues: CSVVGRGGYTF.

J is TRBJ1-6 and V is TRBV9; tentatively, D is TRBD1 (5 bases). The CDR3 totals 15 residues. V was cut by 4 bases and J by 3 bases, with 11 bases left in between. Germline-derived CDR1 and CDR2 are SGDLS and YYNGEE. The CDR3 is CASSPLGHYNSPLHF. In DNA, the CDR3 is TGTGCCAGCAGCCCCCTCGGACACTATAATTCACCCCTCCACTTT.

V gene TRBV7-2 combines with J gene TRBJ2-7, with 9 bases identical to TRBD2. Germline V gene sequence: CDR1 SGHTA, CDR2 FQGNSA. The CDR3 totals 16 residues. V shed 4 bases and J 0 bases; nucleotides not matched to a gene: 7. Here the CDR3 reads CASSSPSGIPSYEQYF. Written as DNA, the CDR3 is TGTGCCAGCAGCTCCCCTAGCGGGATCCCCTCCTACGAGCAGTACTTC.

Turning to this clone: The junction departs from germline at one end; a sequencing error may be responsible. The chain carries TRBV7-3 and TRBJ2-3; the D is unclear. The CDR3 contains 16 residues. Per germline, CDR1 SGHTA and CDR2 FQGTGA. CDR3 residues: CASSLTGSRLTDTQYF. CDR3 sequence (DNA): TGTGCCAGCAGTTTAACCGGGTCTCGCCTCACAGATACGCAGTATTTT.

The chain couples TRBV10-3 to TRBJ2-7, with 7 nucleotides matching TRBD2. Germline CDR1 and CDR2: ENHRY and SYGVKD. V lost 0 bases to trimming and J lost 2 bases; unmatched junction nucleotides: 19. The CDR3 has 20 amino acids. The CDR3 DNA sequence: TGTGCCATCAGTGAGTCTGTTGGCGCTTTCGGGGAGGGCCGGACCTACGAGCAGTACTTC. Its translation: CAISESVGAFGEGRTYEQYF.

The chain couples TRBV6-1 to TRBJ1-1, with no clear D. With 2 bases removed from V and 7 bases from J, the gap between germline ends came to 14 bases. The CDR3 extends over 14 amino acids. CDR1 is MNHNS and CDR2 is SASEGT in the germline V gene. The CDR3 nucleotides read TGTGCCAGCAGTGAAAACCCTAAAGCGGGTGAAGCTTTCTTT. Protein sequence: CASSENPKAGEAFF.

The chain couples TRBV23-1 to TRBJ2-5; TRBD2 matches at 13 bases. TRBV23-1 is an ORF for which the function is uncertain. This CDR3 region has 17 residues. V shed 6 bases, J shed 5 bases, and the junction held 12 bases outside the gene matches. The CDR3 region is CASSGLAGVSNRETQYF. In DNA, the CDR3 is TGCGCCAGCAGCGGACTAGCGGGGGTCAGCAATAGGGAGACCCAGTACTTC.

The chain carries TRBV10-1 and TRBJ2-1; possibly TRBD1 for D (6 bases). There are 13 residues in the CDR3. From germline, CDR1 is WNHNN and CDR2 SYGVQD (reference sequence). The V and J ends lost 4 bases and 8 bases respectively, with 12 bases between them. The CDR3 protein is CASSVRGRDEQFF. The CDR3 DNA reads as TGCGCCAGCAGTGTCAGGGGTAGGGATGAGCAGTTCTTC.

In its sample, this clone was seen a few times. The chain employs TRBV6-5 and TRBJ2-1; 11 bases are shared with TRBD2. This CDR3 is built from 15 residues. The V and J ends lost 6 bases and 4 bases, in that order; junction bases with no gene match: 5. From germline, CDR1 is MNHEY and CDR2 SVGAGI. The CDR3, as DNA: TGTGCCAGCAGAGGAACTAGCGGGGGTTACAATGAGCAGTTCTTC. Amino acids: CASRGTSGGYNEQFF.

The J gene is TRBJ1-2, the V gene TRBV5-8; 8 bases align to TRBD1. CDR1 is SGHTS, CDR2 YDEGEE, per germline. The junction had 8 bases not matched to a gene; V was cut back by 1 base and J by 12 bases. There are 13 residues in the CDR3. CDR3 protein: CASSLWTGSYDTF. In nucleotides, the CDR3 is TGTGCCAGCAGCTTGTGGACAGGGAGTTATGACACCTTC.

This clone was picked up one time. This sequence joins TRBV5-1 and TRBJ2-4, with 10 bases fitting TRBD1. There are 16 residues in the CDR3. CDR1 and CDR2 (germline): SGHRS, YFSETQ. V dropped 6 bases and J dropped 3; count of bases not matched to a gene: 9. The CDR3 sequence: CASTLDGTGVKNIQYF. In nucleotides, the CDR3 is TGCGCCAGCACCCTGGATGGGACAGGGGTCAAAAACATTCAGTACTTC.

The chain employs TRBV14 and TRBJ1-1, with a possible D match to TRBD1 (5 bases). Trimming stripped 5 bases from V and 11 bases from J, with 15 bases between. CDR3 size: 12 residues. Looked up from germline, CDR1 is SGHDN and CDR2 is FVKESK. The CDR3 region has the DNA TGTGCCAGCAGCTTTTTGCAGGGATCGGCTTTCTTT. Amino acids: CASSFLQGSAFF.

The rearrangement joins TRBV19 to TRBJ2-1, with 13 bases lining up with TRBD2. Trimming took 5 bases from V and 1 from J; bases not matched to a gene: 11. CDR1 and CDR2 from the germline V gene are LNHDA and SQIVND (reference sequence). This CDR3 has 19 residues. This CDR3 is CASSRTIGTSGTSYNEQFF. In DNA form, the CDR3 reads TGTGCCAGTAGTCGGACAATAGGGACTAGCGGGACTTCCTACAATGAGCAGTTCTTC. Full variable domain (missing parts from reference TRBV19 and TRBJ2-1): DGGITQSPKYLFRKEGQNVTLSCEQNLNHDAMYWYRQDPGQGLRLIYYSQIVNDFQKGDIAEGYSVSREKKESFPLTVTSAQKNPTAFYLCASSRTIGTSGTSYNEQFFGPGTRLTVL.

CDR3 coding DNA: TGTGCCAGCAGCTATATCCGGGGAATCGGGGAGACCCAGTACTTC. Translating gives CASSYIRGIGETQYF. This chain links TRBV7-6 with TRBJ2-5; tentative D call: TRBD2 (5 bases). The CDR3 spans 15 residues. V was cut by 4 bases and J by 5 bases, with 17 bases left in between. Looked up from germline, CDR1 is SGHVS and CDR2 is FNYEAQ.

The rearrangement uses TRBV10-3 and TRBJ2-2; no definite D call. The V gene's germline CDR1 is ENHRY and CDR2 SYGVKD. The V and J ends lost 0 bases and 7 bases respectively, with 3 bases between them. There are 12 residues in the CDR3. DNA of the CDR3: TGTGCCATCAGTGAGTCCGTCGGGGAGCTGTTTTTT. Amino acid sequence: CAISESVGELFF.

The chain combines TRBV5-6 with TRBJ1-5; D gene ambiguous. Trimming cost V 1 base and J 0 bases, with 11 bases left between them. CDR1 and CDR2 from the germline V gene are SGHDT and YYEEEE. This CDR3 region has 16 residues. In DNA form, the CDR3 reads TGTGCCAGCAGCTTGAGTGCCGGGTTTAGCAATCAGCCCCAGCATTTT. This codes for CASSLSAGFSNQPQHF.

This clone was seen a few times. This sequence joins TRBV7-2 and TRBJ2-1; TRBD1 agrees at 8 bases. Germline V gene sequence: CDR1 SGHTA, CDR2 FQGNSA. The junction had 12 bases not matched to a gene; V was cut back by 2 bases and J by 9 bases. The CDR3 has 16 residues. CDR3 sequence (DNA): TGTGCCAGCAGCTTAAGACAGGGGCACGTTAGGAGTGAGCAGTTCTTC. Translating it yields CASSLRQGHVRSEQFF.

J is TRBJ2-1 and V is TRBV5-6; D is uncertain. The CDR3 is made up of 15 amino acids. CDR1 SGHDT and CDR2 YYEEEE come from the germline V gene. V lost 0 bases and J lost 0, with 7 bases in between. CDR3 nucleotides: TGTGCCAGCAGCTTGGACTGGAGCTCCTACAATGAGCAGTTCTTC. Residues: CASSLDWSSYNEQFF.

The genes are TRBV18 and TRBJ2-7; 10 positions agree with TRBD1. After removal of 7 bases from V and 2 bases from J, the junction contained 2 bases not matched to a gene. Germline V gene lookup returns CDR1 KGHSH and CDR2 LQKENI. This CDR3 has 13 amino acids. The CDR3 loop reads CASFGTGAYEQYF. As DNA, the CDR3 is TGTGCCAGCTTCGGGACAGGGGCCTACGAGCAGTACTTC.